Each of the 23 T cell receptor beta chains below was sequenced from the same sample in a study of shared clonotypes between healthy human individuals. It was CD45RO-negative cells, positively selected for CCR7, that made up naive CD8 cells, with terminally differentiated effector memory CD45RA+ cells excluded. Sequencing was performed with immunoSEQ multiplex PCR; in TCRdb, only in-frame clones are kept and a portion is missing. The table includes around 620,000 clones, approximately 95% detected once. The material sequenced was naive CD8+ T cells sorted from blood. These receptors all stem from a woman in her twenties or thirties in good health.

The V and J genes are TRBV27 and TRBJ1-5; 9 bases align to TRBD1. The V gene end was trimmed by 6 bases and the J gene end by 6 bases; junction bases not matched to a gene: 6. Looked up from germline, CDR1 is MNHEY and CDR2 is SMNVEV (reference sequence). The CDR3 is 14 amino acids. The CDR3 protein is CASSDRQGGQPQHF. The CDR3 DNA reads as TGTGCCAGCAGCGATCGACAGGGGGGTCAGCCCCAGCATTTT.

The gene calls are TRBV15 and TRBJ2-1; D is undetermined. V shed 0 bases and J shed 4 bases, with 13 bases lying between them. The CDR3 spans 16 residues. The V gene's germline CDR1 is LNHNV and CDR2 YYDKDF (reference sequence). In DNA form, the CDR3 reads TGTGCCACCAGCAGAGATCCTGGCAGGTTATACAATGAGCAGTTCTTC. Protein product: CATSRDPGRLYNEQFF.

This clone was picked up a small number of times. The sample contains more than one DNA sequence encoding this CDR3. V is TRBV7-9 and J is TRBJ2-7; D may be TRBD1 (5 bases). Trimming removed 5 bases from V and 3 bases from J, with 11 bases in between. This CDR3 comprises 13 residues. CDR1 SEHNR and CDR2 FQNEAQ come from the germline V gene (reference sequence). CDR3 in amino acids: CASSPPRDYEQYF. The CDR3 DNA reads as TGTGCCAGCAGCCCCCCCAGGGACTACGAGCAGTACTTC.

This chain connects TRBV27 to TRBJ2-2; possible D gene TRBD2, 5 bases. Between the trimmed V and J ends, which lost 3 bases and 5 bases, there was a span of 13 bases. The germline CDR1 and CDR2 sequences are MNHEY and SMNVEV (reference sequence). The CDR3 length is 15 residues. The CDR3 DNA follows: TGTGCCAGCAGTTTTGGCACTAGTTGGACCGGGGAGCTGTTTTTT. This sequence encodes CASSFGTSWTGELFF.

The chain carries TRBV27 and TRBJ2-6; 7 bases align to TRBD1. Germline trimming cut 4 bases from V and 4 bases from J; bases unmatched to any gene: 7. The CDR3 runs to 16 residues. The V gene's germline CDR1 is MNHEY and CDR2 SMNVEV (reference sequence). Here the CDR3 reads CASSSTTGSGANVLTF. The CDR3 DNA reads TGTGCCAGCAGTTCCACGACAGGGTCCGGGGCCAACGTCCTGACTTTC.

The V and J genes are TRBV2 and TRBJ1-5; tentatively, D is TRBD1 (6 bases). Germline-derived CDR1 and CDR2 are SNHLY and FYNNEI. The CDR3 runs to 13 residues. Deletions cut 10 bases from V and 4 bases from J, with 14 bases between. This CDR3 is CAIQGDGNQPQHF. CDR3 coding DNA: TGTGCCATACAGGGTGATGGGAATCAGCCCCAGCATTTT.

The chain combines TRBV7-9 with TRBJ2-5, with a possible D match to TRBD2 (5 bases). Trimming took off 5 bases at V and 5 bases at J, with 12 bases between the two ends. The CDR3 extends over 13 amino acids. In germline, CDR1 is SEHNR, CDR2 FQNEAQ (reference sequence). The CDR3 DNA reads as TGTGCCAGCAGCCCAGTACCGGGGGAGACCCAGTACTTC. Amino acid sequence: CASSPVPGETQYF.

This sequence joins TRBV4-1 and TRBJ2-7, with TRBD2 as a possible D gene (6 bases). V was pared by 3 bases and J by 5 bases, with 20 bases between. Germline V CDR1 and CDR2: MGHRA, YSYEKL. The CDR3 loop spans 16 amino acids. In nucleotides, the CDR3 is TGCGCCAGCAGCCAGAGGGGTGGGGGGAGGCGGCACGAGCAGTACTTC. Protein product: CASSQRGGGRRHEQYF.

V is TRBV27 and J is TRBJ2-4; 7 nucleotides match TRBD1. Germline lookup yields CDR1 MNHEY and CDR2 SMNVEV (reference sequence). Unmatched junction bases numbered 6, after V lost 1 base and J lost 6 bases. This CDR3 has 15 amino acids. The CDR3 DNA sequence: TGTGCCAGCAGTTTATTAGGGGGCTCGGGAAACATTCAGTACTTC. Translation gives CASSLLGGSGNIQYF.

Of note for this clone: One end of the junction varies from germline; a read error may be responsible. The genes are TRBV30 and TRBJ2-5; no clear D gene. CDR3 length equals 15 residues. Germline CDR1 GTSNPN, CDR2 SVGIG (reference sequence). CDR3 sequence reads: CAWRPSESHHETQYF. The DNA for the CDR3 is TGTGCCTGGAGGCCCTCCGAGTCCCACCATGAGACCCAGTACTTC.

To note about this clone: The same CDR3 can be traced to other DNA sequences in this sample. The chain employs TRBV28 and TRBJ1-2; tentatively, D is TRBD1 (5 bases). The CDR3 has 15 residues. The V end was cut by 5 bases, the J end by 4 bases, with 17 bases between. CDR1 and CDR2 from the germline V gene are MDHEN and SYDVKM. The CDR3 spells CASSPLGGVGYGYTF. The CDR3 DNA sequence: TGTGCCAGCAGTCCCCTGGGGGGGGTCGGCTATGGCTACACCTTC.

The rearrangement joins TRBV19 to TRBJ1-1, with D tentatively TRBD1 (5 bases). Trimming took off 0 bases at V and 6 bases at J, with 14 bases between the two ends. This CDR3 comprises 15 residues. Germline V lookup: CDR1 LNHDA, CDR2 SQIVND (reference sequence). The CDR3 DNA sequence: TGTGCCAGTAGTATAGAGGGCAGGGCGGCTGCTGAAGCTTTCTTT. Translating it yields CASSIEGRAAAEAFF. The full variable domain, completed using reference TRBV19 and TRBJ1-1, is DGGITQSPKYLFRKEGQNVTLSCEQNLNHDAMYWYRQDPGQGLRLIYYSQIVNDFQKGDIAEGYSVSREKKESFPLTVTSAQKNPTAFYLCASSIEGRAAAEAFFGQGTRLTVV.

The rearrangement uses TRBV5-6 and TRBJ2-1; 10 nucleotides agree with TRBD1. Germline V gene sequence: CDR1 SGHDT, CDR2 YYEEEE. V was pared by 4 bases and J by 5 bases, with 3 bases of the junction left unmatched. This CDR3 has 14 residues. CDR3 sequence reads: CASSPGQGNNEQFF. DNA of the CDR3: TGTGCCAGCAGCCCGGGACAGGGGAACAATGAGCAGTTCTTC.

The chain is built from TRBV19 and TRBJ1-1; D remains ambiguous. This CDR3 comprises 17 residues. Germline CDR1 and CDR2: LNHDA and SQIVND (reference sequence). V was clipped by 0 bases and J by 0 bases, with 14 bases between them. DNA for the CDR3: TGTGCCAGTAGTATAGACAGGATCCGAGGTATGAACACTGAAGCTTTCTTT. It is translated as CASSIDRIRGMNTEAFF. Full variable domain (missing parts from reference TRBV19 and TRBJ1-1): DGGITQSPKYLFRKEGQNVTLSCEQNLNHDAMYWYRQDPGQGLRLIYYSQIVNDFQKGDIAEGYSVSREKKESFPLTVTSAQKNPTAFYLCASSIDRIRGMNTEAFFGQGTRLTVV.

This chain links TRBV10-3 with TRBJ2-7; D gene unclear. Germline assignment: CDR1 ENHRY and CDR2 SYGVKD. This CDR3 has 15 amino acids. V lost 0 bases, J lost 2 bases, and 11 bases lay in between. This CDR3 reads CAISESGNPTYEQYF. CDR3 coding DNA: TGTGCCATCAGTGAGTCCGGAAACCCAACCTACGAGCAGTACTTC.

This sequence joins TRBV28 and TRBJ2-1; TRBD2 agrees at 7 bases. V dropped 6 bases and J dropped 5; count of bases not matched to a gene: 4. The germline CDR1 and CDR2 sequences are MDHEN and SYDVKM. The CDR3 loop spans 13 amino acids. CDR3 DNA sequence: TGTGCCAGCAGCCTACGGGGGGACAATGAGCAGTTCTTC. As protein: CASSLRGDNEQFF.

A single count supports this clone. This chain links TRBV28 with TRBJ2-1, with D possibly matching TRBD2 (6 bases). CDR1 and CDR2 from the germline V gene are MDHEN and SYDVKM. The CDR3 loop spans 15 amino acids. Trimming pared 5 bases from V and 6 bases from J, leaving 17 bases between. CDR3 protein: CASSGIVGRGNEQFF. The CDR3 region has the DNA TGTGCCAGCAGTGGGATAGTGGGGCGGGGCAATGAGCAGTTCTTC.

The chain combines TRBV6-5 with TRBJ2-7; TRBD2 aligns across 8 bases. The CDR3 has 16 residues. CDR1 is MNHEY, CDR2 SVGAGI, per germline. After removal of 2 bases from V and 5 bases from J, the junction contained 11 bases not matched to a gene. CDR3: CASSYDLTGGPHEQYF. DNA of the CDR3: TGTGCCAGCAGTTACGATCTGACGGGAGGGCCCCACGAGCAGTACTTC.

This chain's CDR3 is CASRTKGGLNTEAFF. In DNA form, the CDR3 reads TGTGCCAGCAGAACCAAAGGGGGCTTGAACACTGAAGCTTTCTTT. The V call is TRBV28, the J call TRBJ1-1, with TRBD1 matching over 7 bases. From germline, CDR1 is MDHEN and CDR2 SYDVKM. This CDR3 comprises 15 residues. Losses at the gene ends were 6 bases for V and 0 bases for J; bases not matched to a gene: 7.

This rearrangement joins TRBV9 to TRBJ2-2; 8 bases line up with TRBD2. Germline V gene sequence: CDR1 SGDLS, CDR2 YYNGEE. After removal of 0 bases from V and 7 bases from J, the junction contained 5 bases not matched to a gene. The CDR3 sequence is 15 residues long. Here the CDR3 reads CASSVAGGPGGELFF. Here the CDR3 DNA reads TGTGCCAGCAGCGTAGCGGGAGGGCCAGGCGGGGAGCTGTTTTTT.

This clone has a single count. The chain combines TRBV28 with TRBJ2-7; TRBD1 matches at 7 bases. V lost 2 bases, J lost 2 bases, and 9 bases stayed unmatched. Per germline, CDR1 MDHEN and CDR2 SYDVKM. The CDR3 totals 16 residues. The CDR3 is CASSLTGRDRTYEQYF. DNA for the CDR3: TGTGCCAGCAGTTTAACCGGCCGGGACAGAACCTACGAGCAGTACTTC.

The V gene is TRBV4-1, the J gene TRBJ2-5; 10 bases are shared with TRBD2. The CDR3 has 16 residues. V lost 1 base to trimming and J lost 5 bases; unmatched junction nucleotides: 7. Germline CDR1 MGHRA, CDR2 YSYEKL. The CDR3 loop reads CASSQVSGRVRETQYF. CDR3 coding DNA: TGCGCCAGCAGCCAAGTCAGCGGGAGGGTCCGGGAGACCCAGTACTTC.

The chain is built from TRBV14 and TRBJ2-7, with D possibly matching TRBD2 (6 bases). Germline CDR1 SGHDN, CDR2 FVKESK. V dropped 1 base and J dropped 6 bases, with 7 bases sitting between them. The CDR3 extends over 12 amino acids. The CDR3 is CASSQVGGEQYF. As DNA, the CDR3 is TGTGCCAGCAGCCAAGTCGGGGGCGAGCAGTACTTC.